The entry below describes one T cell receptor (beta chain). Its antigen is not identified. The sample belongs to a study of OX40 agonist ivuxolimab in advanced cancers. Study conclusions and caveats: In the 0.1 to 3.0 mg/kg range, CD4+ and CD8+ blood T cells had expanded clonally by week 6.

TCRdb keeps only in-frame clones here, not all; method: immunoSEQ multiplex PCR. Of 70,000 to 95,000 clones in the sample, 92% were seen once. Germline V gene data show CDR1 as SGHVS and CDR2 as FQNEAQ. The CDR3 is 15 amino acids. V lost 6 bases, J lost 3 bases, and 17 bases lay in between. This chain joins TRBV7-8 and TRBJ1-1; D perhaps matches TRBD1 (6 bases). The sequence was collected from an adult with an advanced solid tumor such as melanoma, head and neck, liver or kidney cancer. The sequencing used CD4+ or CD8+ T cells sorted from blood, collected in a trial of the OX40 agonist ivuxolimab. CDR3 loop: CASSPWRGDDTEAFF. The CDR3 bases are TGTGCCAGCAGTCCCTGGAGGGGGGATGACACTGAAGCTTTCTTT.